This TCR beta chain stems from a study of T cell repertoires in cytomegalovirus infection. TCRdb called the reads again in MiXCR, with one record for every CDR3 protein. The sample lists 250,000 or so distinct CDR3 sequences, about a sixth occurring once. V was trimmed by 4 bases and J by 6 bases, leaving 13 bases between them. Per germline, CDR1 SNHLY and CDR2 FYNNEI. CDR3 length: 13 residues. In this sample, this clonotype turned up a few times. The TCR comes from a human donor in good health (CMV status not recorded). Some clones in this sample may be carry-over from other donors' samples. The chain links TRBV2 to TRBJ2-7; possibly TRBD1 for D (7 bases). The sequencing sample was made of CD8+ T cells from PBMCs. The CDR3 loop reads CASSAGDRTEQYF. The CDR3 bases are TGTGCCAGCAGTGCGGGGGACAGAACCGAGCAGTACTTC.